A selection of T cell receptor beta chains follows, all from one sample in a study of cytomegalovirus exposure and HLA in healthy donors. Assay used: immunoSEQ multiplex PCR; TCRdb lists only in-frame clones, some missing. The sample lists 150,000 or so clones, 70% to 90% occurring once. Input material: PBMCs. The receptor set was obtained from a woman in her thirties or forties in good health and CMV-seropositive. CDR3s leave out the opening cysteine and the closing phenylalanine or tryptophan. D genes are given only for firm matches. Expanded clones get a size class; other rows say once, few or many, or leave the size out.

TRBJ1-1,TRBV11-2,-,-,ASSLDRAGEAF
TRBJ1-1,TRBV18,-,-,ASSSKEGAEAF
TRBJ2-1,TRBV12-5,-,-,ASGLDPGVHEQF
TRBJ1-2,TRBV27,-,TRBD1,ASMRTGEGYGYT
TRBJ2-7,TRBV5-1,-,TRBD2,ASSTTSGFSYEQY
TRBJ2-5,TRBV27,-,TRBD2,ASSPWGREETQY
TRBJ2-6,TRBV5-1,-,-,ASSLDEVSGANVLT
TRBJ1-2,TRBV28,-,-,ASSITGNYGYT
TRBJ2-3,TRBV6-6,-,-,ASSYGTRSTDTQY
TRBJ2-1,TRBV11-3,few,TRBD2,ASSLVSGLNSQF
TRBJ1-1,TRBV29-1,-,-,SAYRDTQNTEAF
TRBJ2-2,TRBV9,-,TRBD2,ASSVGSLAGGTGELF
TRBJ2-7,TRBV7-3,once,TRBD2,ASSPTSGRDYEQY
TRBJ2-1,TRBV9,-,TRBD2,ASSVSGTSGLGNEQF
TRBJ2-7,TRBV2,-,-,ASSVSRNYEQY
TRBJ2-7,TRBV6-1,-,-,ASNPPGIYEQY
TRBJ1-4,TRBV4-2,few,TRBD1,ASSQAGTGAEKLF
TRBJ2-1,TRBV10-2,-,TRBD2,ASSESSPGLASHEQF
TRBJ2-1,TRBV13,-,TRBD2,ASSRLAEPLSYNEQF
TRBJ2-3,TRBV5-1,-,-,ASSSPSTDTQY
TRBJ1-1,TRBV28,-,TRBD1,ASSLPGGRAEAF
TRBJ2-1,TRBV30,-,TRBD1,AWSGAGGKEDNEQF
TRBJ1-5,TRBV5-4,-,TRBD1,ASSLDRGYGNQPQH
TRBJ2-2,TRBV7-8,-,TRBD2,ASSLTAPGLAGDTGELF
TRBJ2-5,TRBV27,-,-,ASSLSWQGLGETQY
TRBJ1-3,TRBV7-3,-,-,ASSSGPAASGNTIY
TRBJ2-1,TRBV15,-,-,ATSRAESGLGYNEQF
TRBJ2-1,TRBV2,few,TRBD1,ASRATGFNEQF
TRBJ2-5,TRBV6-1,-,TRBD1,ASSSTGLQETQY
TRBJ2-7,TRBV5-4,-,TRBD2,ASSWTGSGRPHEQY
TRBJ1-2,TRBV6-5,-,-,ASSYRGSVVDGYT
TRBJ2-5,TRBV30,-,-,AWSTGGVKTQY
TRBJ1-5,TRBV6-5,few,TRBD1,ASSSQGHQPQH
TRBJ1-1,TRBV7-9,few,-,ASSPGGAFVNTEAF
TRBJ2-2,TRBV30,-,TRBD2,AWSVRAGASFPGELF
TRBJ2-6,TRBV7-9,-,TRBD2,ASSLGRGGANVLT
TRBJ2-7,TRBV5-1,-,-,ASGSAGSSYEQY
TRBJ1-5,TRBV9,-,-,ASSVEGGDQPQH
TRBJ2-7,TRBV28,-,-,ASSLTGSKDYEQY
TRBJ1-4,TRBV2,-,-,ASRPTDRAEKLF
TRBJ2-1,TRBV19,-,TRBD2,ASSLWTSGSYNEQF